Below are 7 T cell receptor beta chains sequenced from a single sample in a study of preoperative IRX-2 immunotherapy in early breast cancer (dated by TCRdb to the late 2010s). The library was produced with the immunoSEQ multiplex PCR assay. The source is immuneACCESS, and TCRdb retained only in-frame sequences with V and J called. Part of the clones is not carried over; for the studies checked, unresolved V genes explain less than half of this, and the remainder is unexplained. The sample table shows about 43,000 clones, and over 85% are seen once. The ten largest clones represent about 1.6% of the sample. The sample's treatment or condition label, decoded: preoperative locoregional IRX-2 cytokine immunotherapy. The starting material was tumor tissue, obtained after IRX-2 immunotherapy. Every receptor here comes from a human donor with breast cancer.

There are a few counts of this clone. The rearrangement joins TRBV7-6 to TRBJ1-1; D is perhaps TRBD1 (5 bases). In germline, CDR1 is SGHVS, CDR2 FNYEAQ. The length of the CDR3 is 14 residues. Trimming cost V 5 bases and J 2 bases, with 12 bases left between them. The CDR3 reads CASSPIRGNTEAFF. In DNA form, the CDR3 reads TGTGCCAGCAGCCCCATAAGGGGCAACACTGAAGCTTTCTTT.

The V call is TRBV25-1, the J call TRBJ1-1, with a weak D call TRBD1 (5 bases). With 8 bases removed from V and 1 base from J, the gap between germline ends came to 5 bases. CDR1 is MGHDK, CDR2 SYGVNS, per germline. This CDR3 comprises 11 residues. DNA for the CDR3: TGTGCCAGCGGGACGAACACTGAAGCTTTCTTT. Translating gives CASGTNTEAFF.

This chain uses TRBV11-2 with TRBJ2-3; the match to TRBD2 covers 13 bases. CDR3 size: 16 residues. CDR1 and CDR2 from the germline V gene are SGHAT and FQNNGV. The V gene end was trimmed by 1 base and the J gene end by 5 bases; junction bases not matched to a gene: 3. Here the CDR3 reads CASSLVRTSGGDTQYF. CDR3 in DNA: TGTGCCAGCAGCTTAGTTCGGACTAGCGGGGGAGATACGCAGTATTTT.

The rearrangement joins TRBV5-1 to TRBJ1-2, with 8 bases identical to TRBD1. V lost 4 bases to trimming and J lost 5 bases; unmatched junction nucleotides: 4. Germline-derived CDR1 and CDR2 are SGHRS and YFSETQ. The CDR3 is 13 residues long. The CDR3 here is CASSQGAGYGYTF. CDR3 in DNA: TGCGCCAGCAGCCAGGGGGCAGGGTATGGCTACACCTTC. The complete variable domain, with remaining parts taken from reference TRBV5-1 and TRBJ1-2, reads KAGVTQTPRYLIKTRGQQVTLSCSPISGHRSVSWYQQTPGQGLQFLFEYFSETQRNKGNFPGRFSGRQFSNSRSEMNVSTLELGDSALYLCASSQGAGYGYTFGSGTRLTVV.

The chain has TRBV11-3 and TRBJ2-7; D possibly corresponds to TRBD1 (6 bases). Per germline, CDR1 SGHNT and CDR2 YENEEA. The CDR3 has 15 amino acids. V lost 4 bases, J lost 0 bases, and 13 bases lay in between. CDR3 DNA sequence: TGTGCCAGCAGCTATCTAACAGGGAGCTCCTACGAGCAGTACTTC. Translating gives CASSYLTGSSYEQYF.

This chain uses TRBV4-3 with TRBJ1-1, with 7 bases aligning to TRBD1. Germline CDR1 and CDR2: LGHNA and YSLEER. J was trimmed by 0 bases and V by 3 bases; bases with no gene match: 16. The CDR3 has 19 residues. The CDR3 DNA reads TGCGCCAGCAGCCATGGAGGGGGGACAGCCCTTACCTTGAACACTGAAGCTTTCTTT. It codes for CASSHGGGTALTLNTEAFF.

The V and J genes are TRBV6-5 and TRBJ2-3; TRBD2 matches 10 bases. J gave up 2 bases and V 6 bases, and 5 bases lay outside the gene matches. The germline V gene has CDR1 MNHEY and CDR2 SVGAGI. The CDR3 has 15 amino acids. For the CDR3, the DNA is TGTGCCAGCAGGCCACTAGCGGGGAACACAGATACGCAGTATTTT. This codes for CASRPLAGNTDTQYF.